The 27 T cell receptor beta chains reported below all come from one sample, sequenced in a study of OX40 agonist ivuxolimab in advanced cancers. TCRdb's copy holds only in-frame clones and misses some; the assay was immunoSEQ multiplex PCR. The data hold 75,000 to 100,000 clones, with over 65% observed a single time. The sequencing here drew on CD4+ or CD8+ T cells sorted from blood, taken in a trial of the OX40 agonist ivuxolimab. These receptors all stem from an adult with an advanced solid tumor such as melanoma, head and neck, liver or kidney cancer.

In the case of this clone: Additional DNA sequences in this sample encode the identical CDR3. The rearrangement joins TRBV2 to TRBJ1-5; D not certain. Germline V lookup: CDR1 SNHLY, CDR2 FYNNEI. The CDR3 extends over 14 amino acids. V was shortened by 6 bases and J by 3 bases, with 12 bases between the two germline ends. Here the CDR3 DNA reads TGTGCCAGCAGCGGTACAGCTTCCAATCAGCCCCAGCATTTT. This gives the protein CASSGTASNQPQHF.

This chain links TRBV18 with TRBJ2-1, with 13 bases that match TRBD2. V lost 3 bases, J lost 6 bases, and 5 bases stayed unmatched. The germline CDR1 and CDR2 sequences are KGHSH and LQKENI. The CDR3 sequence is 16 residues long. In DNA, the CDR3 is TGTGCCAGCTCACCTACTAGCGGGGGGGCCTCCAATGAGCAGTTCTTC. Its translation: CASSPTSGGASNEQFF.

This clone has more than one count but fewer than ten. CDR3 sequence: CASSPPPDYYNSPLHF. The CDR3 DNA reads as TGTGCCAGCAGTCCTCCTCCGGACTACTATAATTCACCCCTCCACTTT. The V call is TRBV7-3, the J call TRBJ1-6; D uncertain. CDR3 length: 16 residues. Looked up from germline, CDR1 is SGHTA and CDR2 is FQGTGA. The germline V and J ends were trimmed by 6 bases and 3 bases, with 15 bases remaining between them.

The genes are TRBV6-6 and TRBJ1-5; D not certain. Germline values: CDR1 MNHNY, CDR2 SVGAGI (reference sequence). V was trimmed by 2 bases and J by 11 bases, leaving 19 bases between them. The CDR3 spans 15 residues. The CDR3: CASSYLNIGRSAQHF. The CDR3, as DNA: TGTGCCAGCAGTTACCTGAACATCGGTAGATCAGCCCAGCATTTT.

The chain is built from TRBV11-1 and TRBJ1-6; D is perhaps TRBD1 (6 bases). The CDR3 runs to 15 residues. Trimming shortened V by 3 bases and J by 0 bases, and 6 bases separated the two germline ends. Looked up from germline, CDR1 is SGHAT and CDR2 is FQDESV (reference sequence). CDR3 in DNA: TGTGCCAGCAGCTTGGACAGCTCCTATAATTCACCCCTCCACTTT. Protein: CASSLDSSYNSPLHF. The entire variable domain, with the rest obtained from reference TRBV11-1 and TRBJ1-6, is as follows: EAEVAQSPRYKITEKSQAVAFWCDPISGHATLYWYRQILGQGPELLVQFQDESVVDDSQLPKDRFSAERLKGVDSTLKIQPAELGDSAMYLCASSLDSSYNSPLHFGNGTRLTVT.

By share, this clone ranks as medium-sized (0.01 to 0.1%). This chain joins TRBV18 and TRBJ2-7, with 7 bases lining up with TRBD1. Trimming took 3 bases from V and 6 from J; bases not matched to a gene: 2. Germline V gene data show CDR1 as KGHSH and CDR2 as LQKENI. The CDR3 covers 12 residues. This CDR3 is CASSPTGAEQYV. Written as DNA, the CDR3 is TGTGCCAGCTCACCTACAGGGGCCGAGCAGTACGTC.

The chain has TRBV6-5 and TRBJ2-1; TRBD2 agrees at 10 bases. V was clipped by 6 bases and J by 4 bases; unmatched bases: 6. The germline V gene encodes CDR1 MNHEY and CDR2 SVGAGI. The CDR3 has 15 amino acids. DNA of the CDR3: TGTGCCAGCAGCCTCAAGCGGGGGGGATACAATGAGCAGTTCTTC. Protein: CASSLKRGGYNEQFF.

The chain couples TRBV6-4 to TRBJ2-3; 7 bases align to TRBD2. Trimming removed 0 bases from V and 6 bases from J; junction bases left unmatched: 6. The CDR3 sequence is 15 residues long. Germline assignment: CDR1 MRHNA and CDR2 SNTAGT. The CDR3 region is CASSDSSRGVDTQYF. In DNA form, the CDR3 reads TGTGCCAGCAGTGACTCGAGCCGGGGGGTGGATACGCAGTATTTT.

The chain combines TRBV4-1 with TRBJ2-7; D unresolved. Germline V gene data show CDR1 as MGHRA and CDR2 as YSYEKL. Trimming stripped 0 bases from V and 6 bases from J, with 9 bases between. CDR3 length: 13 residues. DNA of the CDR3: TGCGCCAGCAGCCAAGAGAAGGATACCGAGCAGTACTTC. Its translation: CASSQEKDTEQYF.

This sequence joins TRBV28 and TRBJ1-4; D gene ambiguous. Germline loops: CDR1 MDHEN, CDR2 SYDVKM. Trimming pared 5 bases from V and 0 bases from J, leaving 10 bases between. CDR3 length: 15 residues. The CDR3 reads CASSPLGPTNEKLFF. The CDR3 DNA follows: TGTGCCAGCAGTCCTCTGGGCCCAACTAATGAAAAACTGTTTTTT.

J is TRBJ1-3 and V is TRBV7-2, with D tentatively TRBD1 (5 bases). From germline, CDR1 is SGHTA and CDR2 FQGNSA. The CDR3 loop spans 15 amino acids. V was clipped by 6 bases and J by 2 bases, with 14 bases between them. CDR3 sequence (DNA): TGTGCCAGCAGGACGGTGGCAGGGACTGGAAACACCATATATTTT. Translated: CASRTVAGTGNTIYF. Supplemented by reference TRBV7-2 and TRBJ1-3, the full variable domain reads GAGVSQSPSNKVTEKGKDVELRCDPISGHTALYWYRQSLGQGLEFLIYFQGNSAPDKSGLPSDRFSAERTGGSVSTLTIQRTQQEDSAVYLCASRTVAGTGNTIYFGEGSWLTVV.

This chain's CDR3 is CASTAGHYGYTF. CDR3 nucleotides: TGTGCCAGCACCGCAGGGCACTATGGCTACACCTTC. The V call is TRBV6-1, the J call TRBJ1-2, with D perhaps TRBD1 (5 bases). The CDR3 has 12 amino acids. The ends were cut back, 7 bases at V and 3 bases at J, with 9 bases in the middle. Germline V lookup: CDR1 MNHNS, CDR2 SASEGT.

The chain has TRBV9 and TRBJ1-4, with no clear D. V lost 4 bases and J 0 bases, leaving 10 bases between the germline ends. The germline gives CDR1 SGDLS, CDR2 YYNGEE. The CDR3 is 15 residues long. CDR3 nucleotides: TGTGCCAGCAGCCCTACAGTTGCAACTAATGAAAAACTGTTTTTT. It codes for CASSPTVATNEKLFF.

This clone was counted once. One end of the junction varies from germline; a read error may be responsible. The chain recombines TRBV12-5 with TRBJ2-5, with 15 bases lining up with TRBD2. CDR3 length: 18 amino acids. From germline, CDR1 is LGHNT and CDR2 FRNRAP. The DNA for the CDR3 is TGTTCTAGTGGTTCTGGACTAGCGGGGGGGCCGGGACAAGAGACCCAGTACTTC. It is translated as CSSGSGLAGGPGQETQYF.

This clone turned up a few times. This chain uses TRBV28 with TRBJ1-6; 7 nucleotides match TRBD1. CDR1 is MDHEN and CDR2 is SYDVKM in the germline V gene. Unmatched junction bases numbered 6, after V lost 9 bases and J lost 7 bases. CDR3 length: 13 amino acids. CDR3 coding DNA: TGTGCCAGTAACCGGGACAGCAATTCACCCCTCCACTTT. Translation gives CASNRDSNSPLHF.

This sequence joins TRBV5-6 and TRBJ1-4; 7 bases align to TRBD1. The CDR3 totals 14 residues. The germline CDR1 and CDR2 sequences are SGHDT and YYEEEE. Germline trimming cut 4 bases from V and 4 bases from J; bases unmatched to any gene: 4. The CDR3 region is CASSLGQVNEKLFF. The CDR3 DNA follows: TGTGCCAGCAGCCTTGGACAGGTTAATGAAAAACTGTTTTTT.

The gene calls are TRBV28 and TRBJ1-5; 9 bases agree with TRBD1. The CDR3 sequence is 15 residues long. V dropped 6 bases and J dropped 5; count of bases not matched to a gene: 8. The germline V gene has CDR1 MDHEN and CDR2 SYDVKM. The CDR3: CASSADRGLYQPQHF. DNA of the CDR3: TGTGCCAGCAGCGCTGACAGGGGGTTGTATCAGCCCCAGCATTTT.

The chain uses TRBV6-5 and TRBJ2-7; a weak D match, TRBD1 (6 bases). V lost 4 bases and J lost 3, with 10 bases in between. Per germline, CDR1 MNHEY and CDR2 SVGAGI. There are 13 residues in the CDR3. CDR3 in amino acids: CASSLGQLYEQYF. As DNA, the CDR3 is TGTGCCAGCAGTTTAGGACAGCTCTACGAGCAGTACTTC.

This chain uses TRBV7-8 with TRBJ1-5; D is perhaps TRBD1 (5 bases). This CDR3 region has 15 residues. Germline V CDR1 and CDR2: SGHVS, FQNEAQ. The V and J ends lost 4 bases and 1 base respectively, with 11 bases between them. The CDR3 is CASSSRDGSNQPQHF. CDR3 bases: TGTGCCAGCAGCTCCCGGGACGGGAGCAATCAGCCCCAGCATTTT. Looking up the rest from reference TRBV7-8 and TRBJ1-5 gives the full variable domain: GAGVSQSPRYKVAKRGQDVALRCDPISGHVSLFWYQQALGQGPEFLTYFQNEAQLDKSGLPSDRFFAERPEGSVSTLKIQRTQQEDSAVYLCASSSRDGSNQPQHFGDGTRLSIL.

This clone has just one count. V usage is TRBV6-1 and J usage is TRBJ1-3; D unclear. The CDR3 totals 14 residues. Germline loops: CDR1 MNHNS, CDR2 SASEGT. Trimming pared 3 bases from V and 4 bases from J, leaving 10 bases between. The CDR3 here is CASSDNADGNTIYF. As DNA, the CDR3 is TGTGCCAGCAGTGACAATGCCGACGGAAACACCATATATTTT.

This clone was counted between two and nine times. This rearrangement joins TRBV10-3 to TRBJ1-4, with D perhaps matching TRBD1 (5 bases). The V end was cut by 4 bases, the J end by 8 bases, with 14 bases between. The CDR3 is 14 residues long. Germline V CDR1 and CDR2: ENHRY, SYGVKD. Here the CDR3 reads CAISAEGAREKLFF. CDR3 nucleotide sequence: TGTGCCATCAGTGCGGAAGGGGCGAGGGAAAAACTGTTTTTT.

CDR3 loop: CASSQGQYGYTF. The CDR3 nucleotides read TGTGCCAGCAGCCAGGGACAGTATGGCTACACCTTC. The V call is TRBV4-2, the J call TRBJ1-2; TRBD1 matches at 7 bases. This CDR3 spans 12 amino acids. Trimming took 3 bases from V and 5 from J; bases not matched to a gene: 0. Germline values: CDR1 LGHNA, CDR2 YNFKEQ.

This clone was counted between two and nine times. CDR3: CASTFRGTDTQYF. CDR3 nucleotide sequence: TGTGCCAGTACGTTTCGGGGTACAGATACGCAGTATTTT. V is TRBV19 and J is TRBJ2-3; D perhaps matches TRBD2 (5 bases). The germline gives CDR1 LNHDA, CDR2 SQIVND (reference sequence). The ends were cut back, 7 bases at V and 3 bases at J, with 11 bases in the middle. The CDR3 runs to 13 residues.

The J gene is TRBJ1-5, the V gene TRBV14; no firm D call. The CDR3 totals 15 residues. The V gene lost 5 bases and the J gene lost 0 bases, with 11 bases spanning the gap. Germline V lookup: CDR1 SGHDN, CDR2 FVKESK. DNA of the CDR3: TGTGCCAGCAGCGCCCCCGGCAGTAGCAATCAGCCCCAGCATTTT. Its translation: CASSAPGSSNQPQHF. Drawing the rest from reference TRBV14 and TRBJ1-5, the complete variable domain is EAGVTQFPSHSVIEKGQTVTLRCDPISGHDNLYWYRRVMGKEIKFLLHFVKESKQDESGMPNNRFLAERTGGTYSTLKVQPAELEDSGVYFCASSAPGSSNQPQHFGDGTRLSIL.

This clone appeared a single time. V usage is TRBV19 and J usage is TRBJ1-2; D might be TRBD1 (6 bases). The germline V and J ends were trimmed by 9 bases and 4 bases, with 12 bases remaining between them. This CDR3 has 12 amino acids. Per germline, CDR1 LNHDA and CDR2 SQIVND (reference sequence). The CDR3 DNA reads as TGTGCCAGCAAGGGGGGCGTCTATGGCTACACCTTC. As protein: CASKGGVYGYTF.

This clone was picked up one time. This CDR3 reads CASSPLQGARDGYTF. The CDR3 DNA follows: TGTGCCAGCTCACCACTCCAGGGGGCAAGGGATGGCTACACCTTC. The V gene is TRBV18, the J gene TRBJ1-2; 8 nucleotides agree with TRBD1. The junction had 7 bases not matched to a gene; V was cut back by 1 base and J by 6 bases. Per germline, CDR1 KGHSH and CDR2 LQKENI. This CDR3 region has 15 residues.

This clone was counted once. The J gene is TRBJ2-2, the V gene TRBV5-1, with D tentatively TRBD2 (6 bases). CDR1 and CDR2 from the germline V gene are SGHRS and YFSETQ. CDR3 length equals 14 residues. Trimming pared 6 bases from V and 4 bases from J, leaving 13 bases between. CDR3 amino acids: CASMDAGRTGELFF. DNA of the CDR3: TGCGCCAGCATGGACGCGGGGCGCACCGGGGAGCTGTTTTTT.